These T cell receptor beta chains were read from a single sample in a study of cytomegalovirus exposure and HLA in healthy donors. Libraries were prepared by immunoSEQ multiplex PCR; TCRdb keeps only in-frame clonotypes and omits some of them. Among about 130,000 clones listed, around 77% were seen once. The sample consisted of PBMCs. Receptor source: a middle-aged man in good health and CMV-seronegative. CDR3s include the opening cysteine and the closing phenylalanine or tryptophan. D genes are given only for firm matches. Some rows have no size entry. The others give once, few or many, or a class for an expanded clone.

clone_size j_call cdr3_length v_call d_call cdr3_nt cdr3_aa
once TRBJ1-3 17 TRBV9 - TGTGCCAGCAGCCCGATCGAGGGTGGGACAACTGGAAACACCATATATTTT CASSPIEGGTTGNTIYF
- TRBJ2-1 16 TRBV19 - TGTGCCAGTAGTCCCGACCTAGTCCCCCCCGACAATGAGCAGTTCTTC CASSPDLVPPDNEQFF
- TRBJ2-7 17 TRBV9 TRBD1 TGTGCCAGCAGCGTAGCCTCCGGACAGGGATTATCCTACGAGCAGTACTTC CASSVASGQGLSYEQYF
few TRBJ2-5 14 TRBV7-8 - TGTGCCAGCAGCTTAGCCCCACTAAGGGAGACCCAGTACTTC CASSLAPLRETQYF
- TRBJ2-3 15 TRBV29-1 TRBD2 TGCAGCGTTATTCTGACTAGCGGGGGACCAGATACGCAGTATTTT CSVILTSGGPDTQYF
- TRBJ2-6 17 TRBV30 - TGTGCCTCCCGAAGCGGGCCCCGAGCCTCTGGGGCCAACGTCCTGACTTTC CASRSGPRASGANVLTF
many TRBJ1-4 14 TRBV4-1 - TGCGCCAGCAGCCTCGGAGGTCTAGGGGAAAAACTGTTTTTT CASSLGGLGEKLFF
- TRBJ2-1 17 TRBV2 TRBD2 TGTGCCAGCAGTGGGACTAGCGGGCGGAGCTCCTACAATGAGCAGTTCTTC CASSGTSGRSSYNEQFF
- TRBJ1-4 19 TRBV30 TRBD1 TGTGCCTGGAAAGGGTCTACAGGGGCAGGGAGGCTTTCTAATGAAAAACTGTTTTTT CAWKGSTGAGRLSNEKLFF
- TRBJ2-5 14 TRBV7-2 - TGTGCCAGCAGCCTGACAGGACCGGGAGAGACCCAGTACTTC CASSLTGPGETQYF
- TRBJ2-2 17 TRBV7-2 TRBD2 TGTGCCAGCAGCGCAGGACTAGCGGGAGGGCCCCACGGGGAGCTGTTTTTT CASSAGLAGGPHGELFF
few TRBJ2-7 15 TRBV5-4 - TGTGCCAGCAGCTTAGATTCCAGGGGCTCCTACGAGCAGTACTTC CASSLDSRGSYEQYF
once TRBJ1-5 17 TRBV2 TRBD1 TGTGCCAGCACCACGACAGGGGGAGGTTCGGGCAATCAGCCCCAGCATTTT CASTTTGGGSGNQPQHF
- TRBJ2-2 16 TRBV27 TRBD2 TGTGCCAGCAGTCTAGCCCGAGCGGGAGGGGCCGGGGAGCTGTTTTTT CASSLARAGGAGELFF
- TRBJ1-1 14 TRBV6-5 - TGTGCCAGCAGTGACTTGGGTCAGGGCGGTGAAGCTTTCTTT CASSDLGQGGEAFF
- TRBJ1-2 16 TRBV5-4 TRBD1 TGTGCCAGCAGCCTGGGGACAGGGGGGCCCAAGGAGGGCTACACCTTC CASSLGTGGPKEGYTF
few TRBJ2-7 14 TRBV5-8 - TGTGCCAGCAGCCTCCGGGACACCTCCTACGAGCAGTACTTC CASSLRDTSYEQYF
- TRBJ2-3 18 TRBV5-1 TRBD2 TGCGCCAGCAGCTTGGGTTTGGGTAGCGGGACCGTCACAGATACGCAGTATTTT CASSLGLGSGTVTDTQYF
- TRBJ2-1 15 TRBV27 TRBD2 TGTGCCAGCAGTTTAATAGCGGGAGGTATCCGGGAGCAGTTCTTC CASSLIAGGIREQFF
- TRBJ1-2 13 TRBV9 - TGTGCCAGCAGCGTAGGAGGGGGTGGTGGCTACACCTTC CASSVGGGGGYTF
- TRBJ2-2 15 TRBV18 - TGTGCCAGCTCACCTGGACTCACAAACACCGGGGAGCTGTTTTTT CASSPGLTNTGELFF
- TRBJ2-7 14 TRBV10-2 - TGCGCCAGCAGTGAGTCCACAGGGTTCTACGAGCAGTACTTC CASSESTGFYEQYF
- TRBJ2-7 13 TRBV9 TRBD1 TGTGCCAGCAGCACCAGGGACAGCTACGAGCAGTACTTC CASSTRDSYEQYF
- TRBJ1-2 15 TRBV28 TRBD1 TGTGCCAGCAGCACAAGGACAGGTCTTATCTATGGCTACACCTTC CASSTRTGLIYGYTF
- TRBJ1-5 16 TRBV2 - TGTGCCAGCACTCCAGGGGAGTTGCCGGGCAATCAGCCCCAGCATTTT CASTPGELPGNQPQHF
- TRBJ1-4 15 TRBV28 TRBD1 TGTGCCAGCAGTAACCGACAGGGCTTACACGAAAAACTGTTTTTT CASSNRQGLHEKLFF
- TRBJ2-7 14 TRBV5-4 TRBD2 TGTGCCAGCAGCTTGGGAGGCGGGAGCTACGAGCAGTACTTC CASSLGGGSYEQYF
once TRBJ2-1 15 TRBV13 - TGTGCCAGCAGCCAAACTAGCAAGTCCTACAATGAGCAGTTCTTC CASSQTSKSYNEQFF
- TRBJ2-3 15 TRBV11-2 - TGTGCCAGCAGCAGCTGGACAAGGACATTGGATACGCAGTATTTT CASSSWTRTLDTQYF
- TRBJ1-1 17 TRBV14 TRBD1 TGTGCCAGCAGCCACGTCCCGGGACAGGGTCCGGACACTGAAGCTTTCTTT CASSHVPGQGPDTEAFF
- TRBJ2-5 13 TRBV29-1 - TGCAGCGTTCTCGGTTCAAATCAAGAGACCCAGTACTTC CSVLGSNQETQYF
- TRBJ2-5 15 TRBV6-5 - TGTGCCAGCGTTCTCGGGGGTTACAGGCAAGAGACCCAGTACTTC CASVLGGYRQETQYF
few TRBJ2-5 14 TRBV2 TRBD1 TGTGCCAGTATCTGGGACAGGGGCGCAAAGACCCAGTACTTC CASIWDRGAKTQYF
- TRBJ2-5 14 TRBV14 - TGTGCCAGCAGCCAGCGGGACTTCCAAGAGACCCAGTACTTC CASSQRDFQETQYF
- TRBJ2-7 12 TRBV10-3 - TGTGCCATCAGTGAACAGCGGAACGAGCAGTACTTC CAISEQRNEQYF
- TRBJ1-2 14 TRBV19 - TGTGCCAGTAGCCTGAACAGGGCTAACTATGGCTACACCTTC CASSLNRANYGYTF
once TRBJ2-7 14 TRBV4-2 - TGTGCCAGCAGCTTGCCGGGAGCTACAATGGAGCAGTACTTC CASSLPGATMEQYF
- TRBJ2-1 17 TRBV4-1 TRBD2 TGCGCCAGCAGCCAGGGCACACTAGCGGCCGAATACAATGAGCAGTTCTTC CASSQGTLAAEYNEQFF
few TRBJ2-4 14 TRBV2 TRBD1 TGTGCCAGCAGTGAAGTTATCTCGACAGGGGGCCGGTACTTC CASSEVISTGGRYF
- TRBJ1-3 15 TRBV2 - TGTGCCAGCAGTGAAGGCGGGGCAACTGGAAACACCATATATTTT CASSEGGATGNTIYF
- TRBJ2-7 17 TRBV29-1 TRBD2 TGCAGCGTCACGACCGGGACTAGCGGGAGCGGCCCTCTCGAGCAGTACTTC CSVTTGTSGSGPLEQYF
- TRBJ1-4 17 TRBV2 - TGTGCCAGCAGTGGACGGCAGGGGACGGGAACTAATGAAAAACTGTTTTTT CASSGRQGTGTNEKLFF
- TRBJ1-1 16 TRBV28 TRBD1 TGTGCCAGCAGTCTGGACAGGGGGCTATTTAACACTGAAGCTTTCTTT CASSLDRGLFNTEAFF
- TRBJ2-1 17 TRBV10-3 TRBD2 TGTGCCATCAGTGAGAGGGTAGCGGGAGGGAACTACAATGAGCAGTTCTTC CAISERVAGGNYNEQFF
- TRBJ1-6 16 TRBV6-6 TRBD1 TGTGCCAGCAGTTACTTTTCGGGGACAGGGGATTCACCCCTCCACTTT CASSYFSGTGDSPLHF
- TRBJ2-1 17 TRBV7-2 - TGTGCCAGCAGCTTACCGCCTTTCTACCGGGACTACAATGAGCAGTTCTTC CASSLPPFYRDYNEQFF